Described below is a single T cell receptor (beta chain) sequence and its context. This same CDR3 is encoded by further DNA sequences in the sample. Authors' methods: Counts of nucleated cells, estimated from reference gene primer amplification, were obtained. The repertoire was sequenced with immunoSEQ multiplex PCR; TCRdb's copy has only in-frame clones and lacks some. V and J calls and clone size come straight from that table; D and trimming were deduced from the DNA. The table has about 230,000 clones, 75% to 85% seen once. These data come from a study of blood T cell repertoires in COVID-19. For the study at large: Acute-phase and convalescent COVID-19 samples originated in the United States, Italy and Spain. PBMCs, B-cell-depleted T cells, or T cells provided the cDNA or gDNA that made up the material.

CDR3 size: 13 residues. V shed 6 bases and J 6 bases; nucleotides not matched to a gene: 0. Germline loops: CDR1 ENHRY, CDR2 SYGVKD. Seattle patients were enrolled while actively infected and followed longitudinally. The receptor's source is a woman older than 75 with COVID-19, enrolled during active disease. The material sequenced was peripheral blood. V and J are TRBV10-3 and TRBJ1-6; TRBD1 matches at 9 bases. This CDR3 is CAIRGQGNSPLHF. CDR3 nucleotide sequence: TGTGCCATCAGGGGACAGGGTAATTCACCCCTCCACTTT.